The present TCR beta chain was sequenced within a study of regulatory T cells in long-lasting Graves disease. The wider study: Patients with persistent Graves' disease had over 5 years of antithyroid drugs and persistent TSH receptor antibodies.

Time point meaning: persistent/refractory GD, antithyroid drugs over 5 years with positive TRAb. With RNA extracted from PBMCs as input, the TCR library was made. Diagnosis followed American Thyroid Association guidelines for Graves' disease. The authors built TCR beta libraries using iRepertoire HTBI primers and Arm-PCR of CDR3 regions. One entry per CDR3 protein, called by TCRdb with MiXCR from the multiplex PCR reads. Among about 430,000 distinct CDR3 sequences listed, 21% were seen once. This TCR came from a female donor with Graves disease. The material sequenced was peripheral blood mononuclear cells (PBMCs), taken when the disease was refractory, from a patient treated with antithyroid drugs.

CDR3 nucleotide sequence: TGTGCCAGCAGTCCAAGGACAGGGACGATGAGGGGCTACACCTTC. Its translation: CASSPRTGTMRGYTF. The gene calls are TRBV6-1 and TRBJ1-2; the match to TRBD1 covers 8 bases. J was trimmed by 8 bases and V by 5 bases; bases with no gene match: 13. There are 15 residues in the CDR3. Looked up from germline, CDR1 is MNHNS and CDR2 is SASEGT.